This TCR beta chain emerged from a study of CD8 T cells in ankylosing spondylitis. Overall study findings and caveats: Reported data indicate significant enrichment of disease-linked clones within matched ankylosing spondylitis synovial fluid. For ankylosing spondylitis blood, a TCR beta motif of fewer than 10 highly homologous variants appeared characteristic. Researchers report that disease-linked clones proved CD8+ and relatively rare in peripheral blood.

Unmatched junction bases numbered 2, after V lost 6 bases and J lost 3 bases. The CDR3 is made up of 14 amino acids. This clonotype was detected a few times. Its antigen is still unknown. MiXCR, applied by TCRdb to the 5' RACE reads, yields one record per CDR3 protein. The data contain approximately 540,000 distinct CDR3 sequences, about an eighth of them singletons. The chain carries TRBV12-3 or TRBV12-4 and TRBJ1-6, with 7 bases that match TRBD1. The clonotype comes from a male donor with ankylosing spondylitis. Sequenced input: blood, either unsorted or a sorted T cell fraction (not recorded which). For the CDR3, the DNA is TGTGCCAGCAGAGCAGGGGGCTATAATTCACCCCTCCACTTT. It encodes CASRAGGYNSPLHF.